One TCR beta chain is described in this entry. Its antigen is undetermined. The DNA ends 3 residues before the CDR3 does, and the rest of the CDR3 is filled in from the germline J gene. TCR beta CDR3 amplified by multiplex PCR from approximately 1,100 ng genomic DNA. Sequenced by immunoSEQ multiplex PCR; TCRdb stores in-frame clones only, minus some. Here the sample table reports roughly 31,000 clones. Trimming shortened V by 6 bases and J by 2 bases, and 20 bases separated the two germline ends. The CDR3 covers 16 residues. Germline CDR1 SGHNT, CDR2 YYREEE (reference sequence). This entry belongs to a study of T cells in women clearing cervical HPV infection. Study-level information: Controls' single incident HPV16 infection cleared within 12 months without precancer.

Overall study results and limits: Timing of associations relative to infection is unclear; T-cell subsets were not isolated.

The clonotype originates from a woman aged 18-70 years with a cervical HPV16 infection that either progressed to CIN3+ or cleared (not recorded which). The sequenced material came from blood buffy coat. J is TRBJ1-2 and V is TRBV5-4, with D perhaps TRBD1 (5 bases). The CDR3 protein is CASTPGSTDWNYGYTF. The sequenced CDR3 bases are TGTGCCAGCACCCCTGGTTCGACAGATTGGAACTATGGC.